This TCR beta chain was retrieved from a study of blood T cells in healthy people across ages. Study outcomes and limitations: From one million sequenced T cells, diversity estimates were lower bounds. In older individuals, TCR beta diversity per million T cells was lower, falling roughly linearly with age.

This clonotype was found a few times. Its target is not known. A J-beta primer mix and a sample-barcoded 5' primer were used in a second PCR of about 6 to 12 cycles. TCRdb re-called the 5' RACE reads through MiXCR, storing one row per CDR3 protein. Of almost 1 million distinct CDR3 sequences listed, just over 50% were seen once; the top ten hold over 20%. Sample: blood. The receptor was derived from a woman in her sixties in good health.

CDR3 coding DNA: TGTGCCAGCAGTCCCGGGAGGATCGAGCAGTACTTC. Amino acids: CASSPGRIEQYF. This chain uses TRBV2 with TRBJ2-7; TRBD2 agrees at 7 bases. After removal of 5 bases from V and 6 bases from J, the junction contained 4 bases not matched to a gene. CDR1 is SNHLY and CDR2 is FYNNEI in the germline V gene. CDR3 length: 12 amino acids.